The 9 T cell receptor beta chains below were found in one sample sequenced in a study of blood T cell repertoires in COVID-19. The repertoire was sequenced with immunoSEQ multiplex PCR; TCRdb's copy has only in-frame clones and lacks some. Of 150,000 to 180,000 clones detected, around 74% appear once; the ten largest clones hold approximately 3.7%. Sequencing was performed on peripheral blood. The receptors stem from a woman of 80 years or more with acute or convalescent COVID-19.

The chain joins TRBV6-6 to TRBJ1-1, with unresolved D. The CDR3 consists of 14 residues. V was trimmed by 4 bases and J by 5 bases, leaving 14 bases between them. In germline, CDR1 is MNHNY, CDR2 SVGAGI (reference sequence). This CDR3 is CASSSIRRRTEAFF. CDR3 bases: TGTGCCAGCAGTTCCATAAGGAGGAGAACTGAAGCTTTCTTT.

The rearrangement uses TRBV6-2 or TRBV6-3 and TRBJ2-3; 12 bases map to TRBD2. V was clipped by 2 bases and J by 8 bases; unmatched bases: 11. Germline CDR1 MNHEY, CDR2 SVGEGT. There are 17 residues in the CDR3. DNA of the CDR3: TGTGCCAGCAGTTACCTAAGCCCGGGACTAGCGGGTGGTACGCAGTATTTT. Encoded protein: CASSYLSPGLAGGTQYF.

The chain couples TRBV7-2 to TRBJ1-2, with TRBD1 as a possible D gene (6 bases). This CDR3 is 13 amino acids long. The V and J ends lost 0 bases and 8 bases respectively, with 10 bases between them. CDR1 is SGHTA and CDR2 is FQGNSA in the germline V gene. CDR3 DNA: TGTGCCAGCAGCTTAGCACAGGGTCGGGGCTACACCTTC. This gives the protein CASSLAQGRGYTF.

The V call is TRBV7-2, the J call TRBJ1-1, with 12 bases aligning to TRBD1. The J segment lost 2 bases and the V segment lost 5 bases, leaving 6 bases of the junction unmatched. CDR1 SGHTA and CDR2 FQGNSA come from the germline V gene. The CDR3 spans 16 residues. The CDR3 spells CASSPGTGGLNTEAFF. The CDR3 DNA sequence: TGTGCCAGCAGCCCCGGGACAGGGGGCTTAAACACTGAAGCTTTCTTT.

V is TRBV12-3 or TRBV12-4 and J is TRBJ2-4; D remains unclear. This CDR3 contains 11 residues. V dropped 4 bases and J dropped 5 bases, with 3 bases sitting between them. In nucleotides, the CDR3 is TGTGCCAGCAGTTCTCAAAACATTCAGTACTTC. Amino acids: CASSSQNIQYF.

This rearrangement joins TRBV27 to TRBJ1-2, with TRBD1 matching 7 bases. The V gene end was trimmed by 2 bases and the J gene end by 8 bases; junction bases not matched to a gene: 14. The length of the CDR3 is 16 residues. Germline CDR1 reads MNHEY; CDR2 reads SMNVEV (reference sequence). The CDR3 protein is CASSLKMTGREGGYTF. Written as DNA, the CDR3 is TGTGCCAGCAGTTTAAAGATGACAGGGCGGGAGGGGGGCTACACCTTC.

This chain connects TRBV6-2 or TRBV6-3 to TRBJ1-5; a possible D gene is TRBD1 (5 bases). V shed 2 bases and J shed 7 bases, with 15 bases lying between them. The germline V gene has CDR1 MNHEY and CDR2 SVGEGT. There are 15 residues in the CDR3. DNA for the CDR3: TGTGCCAGCAGTTACGGGTGGCAGGGCAGGCAGCCCCAGCATTTT. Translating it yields CASSYGWQGRQPQHF.

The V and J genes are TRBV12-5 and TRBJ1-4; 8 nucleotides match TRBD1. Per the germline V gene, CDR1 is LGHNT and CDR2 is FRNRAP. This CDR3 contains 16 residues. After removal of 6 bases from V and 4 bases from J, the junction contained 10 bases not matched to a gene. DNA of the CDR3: TGTGCTAGTGGGCCGGGACAGGTGAGCGGTAATGAAAAACTGTTTTTT. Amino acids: CASGPGQVSGNEKLFF.

The CDR3 spells CASSLGGQGRSRGNTIYF. DNA of the CDR3: TGTGCCAGCAGCCTCGGGGGACAGGGAAGATCTCGTGGAAACACCATATATTTT. This chain links TRBV3-1 (or the pseudogene TRBV3-2) with TRBJ1-3; 9 nucleotides match TRBD1. Germline trimming cut 4 bases from V and 3 bases from J; bases unmatched to any gene: 13. Germline V gene data show CDR1 as LGHDT and CDR2 as YNNKEL (reference sequence). The CDR3 loop spans 18 amino acids.